The T cell receptor beta chain described here comes from a study of cytotoxic CD8 clonotypes in ibrutinib-treated CLL. Notes on the study in general: Clonality rose at ibrutinib response and fell back toward baseline at progression. Starting clonality was above that of age-matched healthy donors and tracked circulating CD8+ T-cell counts. Sampling schedules were unmatched across sustained-remission and progressing patients.

The sample holds a few counts of this clone. The antigen remains unidentified. This CDR3 is also generated by other DNA sequences in the sample. There are 15 residues in the CDR3. Germline values: CDR1 SGHRS, CDR2 YFSETQ. Trimming pared 4 bases from V and 4 bases from J, leaving 16 bases between. Sequencing was performed with immunoSEQ multiplex PCR; in TCRdb, only in-frame clones are kept and a portion is missing. Of some 35,000 clones listed, 65% to 75% were seen once; the top ten hold 15% to 20%. Around 2 micrograms of genomic DNA (from cryopreserved PBMCs) were used for TCR beta libraries. Here the sequenced sample was PBMCs, taken at disease progression, from a patient treated with ibrutinib. This TCR came from a human donor with chronic lymphocytic leukemia. The chain couples TRBV5-1 to TRBJ2-3; tentatively, D is TRBD1 (6 bases). Here the CDR3 reads CASSPGHLRADTQYF. Here the CDR3 DNA reads TGCGCCAGCAGCCCGGGACACCTTCGGGCAGATACGCAGTATTTT.